This is a list of T cell receptor beta chains from one sample in a study of radiation and T cells in renal cell carcinoma. Data came from immunoSEQ multiplex PCR; TCRdb stores just in-frame clones and leaves some out. The sample consists of some 150,000 clones, approximately 91% of them appearing once. The source material was blood, sampled from a patient whose treatment included radiotherapy and nephrectomy. These TCRs come from a woman aged 45 to 65 with renal cell carcinoma. CDR3s include the opening cysteine and the closing phenylalanine or tryptophan. Each record gives: D gene, clone size, J gene, V gene, CDR3 DNA, CDR3 protein. A D gene is named only where the DNA matches it firmly. Only some rows state a clone size, as once, few, many or a class for expanded clones.

>TRBD1|few|TRBJ1-5|TRBV10-3
TGTGCCATCAGCGGGACAGAGGTTACTCAGCCCCAGCATTTT
CAISGTEVTQPQHF
>TRBD1|.|TRBJ2-7|TRBV11-2
TGTGCCAGCAGTTACGGGACAGGTTCCTCCTACGAGCAGTACTTC
CASSYGTGSSYEQYF
>.|.|TRBJ1-2|TRBV7-2
TGTGCCAGCAGCCCCGGTTTCTCTCGTGGCTACACCTTC
CASSPGFSRGYTF
>.|.|TRBJ1-1|TRBV7-9
TGTGCCAGCAGCGGGGCGCAGGTGAACACTGAAGCTTTCTTT
CASSGAQVNTEAFF
>TRBD2|.|TRBJ2-3|TRBV5-6
TGTGCCAGCAGCTTGTTTGCGGGGGGGCCAATAGATACGCAGTATTTT
CASSLFAGGPIDTQYF
>TRBD1|.|TRBJ1-2|TRBV6-6
TGTGCCAGCAGCCTTCAGAATGACAGGGGGCGAGGCTACACCTTC
CASSLQNDRGRGYTF
>.|.|TRBJ1-4|TRBV5-1
TGCGCCAGCACTTATGAGGGAAATGAAAAACTGTTTTTT
CASTYEGNEKLFF
>.|.|TRBJ2-7|TRBV7-9
TGTGCCAGCAGCTTCAGACTAACCTCCTACGAGCAGTACTTC
CASSFRLTSYEQYF
>TRBD1|.|TRBJ1-6|TRBV6-5
TGTGCCAGCAGTTACGGGACAGATAATTCACCCCTCCACTTT
CASSYGTDNSPLHF
>.|.|TRBJ1-4|TRBV6-5
TGTGCCAGCAGCCTGGGGTTAACTAATGAAAAACTGTTTTTT
CASSLGLTNEKLFF
>TRBD2|.|TRBJ2-5|TRBV19
TGTGCCAGTAGCCCGAGACTAGCGGGGGTTCAAGAGACCCAGTACTTC
CASSPRLAGVQETQYF
>TRBD2|few|TRBJ2-7|TRBV27
TGTGCCAGCAGTTTACGCGGGGGGGCTGGGGAGCAGTACTTC
CASSLRGGAGEQYF
>TRBD1|.|TRBJ2-1|TRBV7-2
TGTGCCAGCAGCTTAACAGGGGTCGATGAGCAGTTCTTC
CASSLTGVDEQFF
>TRBD2|.|TRBJ2-3|TRBV5-4
TGTGCCAGCAAAGCCGGGGGGGCTAGCACAGATACGCAGTATTTT
CASKAGGASTDTQYF
>.|.|TRBJ1-2|TRBV10-3
TGTGCCATCAGTGAGAGTGACTATGGCTACACCTTC
CAISESDYGYTF
>.|once|TRBJ1-1|TRBV9
TGTGCCAGCAGCGCCGGGGGCAGCATGAACACTGAAGCTTTCTTT
CASSAGGSMNTEAFF
>TRBD1|.|TRBJ2-7|TRBV5-1
TGCGCCAGCAGCTGGAACCGGGACAGGGGTTTCGAGCAGTACTTC
CASSWNRDRGFEQYF
>.|.|TRBJ1-1|TRBV5-4
TGTGCCAGCAGTTTTAAGAACACTGAAGCTTTCTTT
CASSFKNTEAFF
>.|.|TRBJ1-2|TRBV6-5
TGTGCCAGCAGTTACTCGGTTAATAGCTTTGGCTACACCTTC
CASSYSVNSFGYTF
>.|.|TRBJ2-1|TRBV6-4
TGTGCCAGCAGTGACCCTACTAGAGGCAATGAGCAGTTCTTC
CASSDPTRGNEQFF
>TRBD1|.|TRBJ2-7|TRBV2
TGTGCCACCAAGCTGAGGACAGGGGGCTCCTACGAGCAGTACTTC
CATKLRTGGSYEQYF
>.|.|TRBJ2-7|TRBV5-6
TGTGCCAGCACCCTCATGGGCTACGAGCAGTACTTC
CASTLMGYEQYF
>.|.|TRBJ2-3|TRBV5-1
TGCGCCAGCAGCTTGGTGTTTGCGGGCACAGATACGCAGTATTTT
CASSLVFAGTDTQYF
>TRBD2|.|TRBJ2-1|TRBV7-9
TGTGCCAGCAGCTCGGGACTAGCGACCTACAATGAGCAGTTCTTC
CASSSGLATYNEQFF
>.|.|TRBJ1-1|TRBV18
TGTGCCAGCTCGCCAAGCTCGGGGGCGGGAACTGAAGCTTTCTTT
CASSPSSGAGTEAFF
>.|.|TRBJ2-5|TRBV5-4
TGTGCCAGCAGCTTGGCAGGAAACCAAGAGACCCAGTACTTC
CASSLAGNQETQYF
>.|.|TRBJ1-4|TRBV6-5
TGTGCCAGCAGTTACTCTTTCCAGGGTGAAAAACTGTTTTTT
CASSYSFQGEKLFF
>TRBD1|.|TRBJ1-1|TRBV10-3
TGTGCCATCAGTGGGGGGAGGACAGGGGGAACAGTGAACACTGAAGCTTTCTTT
CAISGGRTGGTVNTEAFF
>.|.|TRBJ2-2|TRBV5-1
TGCGCCAGCAGTACCTACCCGGGACGCGGAGGGGAGCTGTTTTTT
CASSTYPGRGGELFF
>.|few|TRBJ2-7|TRBV19
TGTGCCAGTAGCAAGGGATTTCAGGGCGAGCAGTACTTC
CASSKGFQGEQYF
>.|.|TRBJ1-1|TRBV18
TGTGCCAGCTCACCGGTTTATCTCAGCTCTGACACTGAAGCTTTCTTT
CASSPVYLSSDTEAFF
>.|once|TRBJ2-7|TRBV20-1
TGCAGTGCTAGAGAAAGCTACGAGCAGTACTTC
CSARESYEQYF
>.|.|TRBJ2-5|TRBV5-1
TGCGCCAGCAGCCGGGCGACGGGTGAGGAGACCCAGTACTTC
CASSRATGEETQYF
>.|.|TRBJ2-7|TRBV25-1
TGTGCCAGCAGTGAATCAGGAGTCTCCTACGAGCAGTACTTC
CASSESGVSYEQYF
>TRBD1|.|TRBJ1-1|TRBV7-2
TGTGCCAGCAGCCGACAGGGGGCGATGGTCACTGAAGCTTTCTTT
CASSRQGAMVTEAFF
>.|.|TRBJ1-6|TRBV11-2
TGTGCCAGCAGCGTATCCGGGACGGCCGGGGAGGCCCTCCACTTT
CASSVSGTAGEALHF
>TRBD2|.|TRBJ2-3|TRBV7-6
TGTGCCAGCAGCTTGACTAGCGGGGGGCGCACAGATACGCAGTATTTT
CASSLTSGGRTDTQYF
>TRBD1|.|TRBJ1-3|TRBV19
TGTGCCAGTACCCAGGGGGCCTCTGGAAACACCATATATTTT
CASTQGASGNTIYF
>.|.|TRBJ1-2|TRBV7-2
TGTGCCAGCAACAACAGGGTGGAGGGCTACACCTTC
CASNNRVEGYTF
>.|.|TRBJ1-2|TRBV6-5
TGTGCCAGCACCAGCAGGGAGTCGTATGGCTACACCTTC
CASTSRESYGYTF
>.|.|TRBJ2-3|TRBV6-6
TGTGCCAGCAGTCCCAACTGGCAGTTTCCAGATACGCAGTATTTT
CASSPNWQFPDTQYF
>.|.|TRBJ2-7|TRBV19
TGTGCCAGTAGTGATCAGGGAGAGGGGTACGAGCAGTACTTC
CASSDQGEGYEQYF
>.|once|TRBJ1-5|TRBV6-1
TGTGCCAGCAGTGTTGACGGGTATAGCAATCAGCCCCAGCATTTT
CASSVDGYSNQPQHF
>TRBD2|.|TRBJ2-3|TRBV10-3
TGTGCCATCAGTGGACTAGCGGGGGCTCCTAGCACAGATACGCAGTATTTT
CAISGLAGAPSTDTQYF
>.|.|TRBJ2-7|TRBV5-6
TGTGCCAGCAGCTTGCTCGGGTCCTACGAGCAGTACTTC
CASSLLGSYEQYF
>TRBD1|.|TRBJ1-4|TRBV7-2
TGTGCCAGCAGCTCGGGACAGGGAGATGAAAAACTGTTTTTT
CASSSGQGDEKLFF
>.|.|TRBJ2-7|TRBV6-6
TGTGCCAGCACCAGGGGGGAACTGCCCCCTTCAGAGCAGTACTTC
CASTRGELPPSEQYF
>.|.|TRBJ1-1|TRBV9
TGTGCCAGCAGCGTAGGCCCCGCAGAGAACACTGAAGCTTTCTTT
CASSVGPAENTEAFF
>.|.|TRBJ1-2|TRBV6-1
TGTGCCAGCGGAATTGGGTCCAATGGCTACACCTTC
CASGIGSNGYTF